The rows below give T cell receptor beta chains drawn from one sample of a study of identical twins. TCRdb reanalysed the 5' RACE reads using MiXCR and keeps one entry per CDR3 protein. The table lists fewer than 650,000 distinct CDR3 sequences, under 8.5% of them singletons. The sample also formed part of further work on yellow fever vaccine responses in identical twins.

Sequencing used PBMCs. All receptors derive from a woman aged 18-29 years in good health. Each CDR3 is given with its conserved first and last residue. Each record gives: CDR3 DNA, CDR3 protein, D gene, clone size, V gene, J gene. D genes are given only for firm matches. Some rows have no size entry. The others give once, few or many, or a class for an expanded clone.

TGTGCCAGCAGCCCCGGACAGGGAGAAGGTGGAAACACCATATATTTT	CASSPGQGEGGNTIYF	TRBD1	many	TRBV12-3/TRBV12-4	TRBJ1-3
TGCGCCAGCAGCTTGAGGACAGCTAAAGAGACCCAGTACTTC	CASSLRTAKETQYF	NA	many	TRBV5-1	TRBJ2-5
TGTGCCAGCAGTTTAGTGCGGGGGGGGACCGGGGAGCTGTTTTTT	CASSLVRGGTGELFF	TRBD2	many	TRBV12-3/TRBV12-4	TRBJ2-2
TGCGCCAGCAGCTTGGTCGGGGCAGGGTACCAAGAGACCCAGTACTTC	CASSLVGAGYQETQYF	NA	few	TRBV5-1	TRBJ2-5
TGTGCCAGCAGTCCGACAGGGGGCGCGGGGGAGACCCAGTACTTC	CASSPTGGAGETQYF	TRBD1	NA	TRBV12-3/TRBV12-4	TRBJ2-5
TGCAGCGTTGTTAGCGGGAGTCGCACAGATACGCAGTATTTT	CSVVSGSRTDTQYF	TRBD2	NA	TRBV29-1	TRBJ2-3
TGTGCCAGCAGTGAAGCACAGGTACCGGTCGAAAAACTGTTTTTT	CASSEAQVPVEKLFF	NA	few	TRBV2	TRBJ1-4
TGTGCCAGCAGATCCGGGGGCTCCTATTGGGGCTACACCTTC	CASRSGGSYWGYTF	NA	NA	TRBV28	TRBJ1-2
TGTGCCAGCAGCCGTACAGGGATTCCCAATCAGCCCCAGCATTTT	CASSRTGIPNQPQHF	NA	few	TRBV12-3/TRBV12-4	TRBJ1-5
TGCAGCGTAGCGGGAGGGCCTTTCTACGAGCAGTACTTC	CSVAGGPFYEQYF	TRBD2	few	TRBV29-1	TRBJ2-7
TGTGCCAGCTTCGACCTGTACATGGGGAACACTGAAGCTTTCTTT	CASFDLYMGNTEAFF	NA	NA	TRBV18	TRBJ1-1
TGTGCCAGCAGCCTCCAAGAGGAGGGGCGTCCGGATAGAGGCTACACCTTC	CASSLQEEGRPDRGYTF	NA	many	TRBV12-3/TRBV12-4	TRBJ1-2
TGTGCCAGCACCTTCGGGGGAGGGACCTCCTACAATGAGCAGTTCTTC	CASTFGGGTSYNEQFF	TRBD2	few	TRBV12-3/TRBV12-4	TRBJ2-1
TGCGCCAGCAGCCAAGTGGGGACAGGGGCCTTGAACACTGAAGCTTTCTTT	CASSQVGTGALNTEAFF	TRBD1	NA	TRBV4-1	TRBJ1-1